Listed below are T cell receptor beta chains from one sample, sequenced in a study of cytomegalovirus exposure and HLA in healthy donors. Profiled with immunoSEQ multiplex PCR; TCRdb holds only in-frame clones, not every one. This sample has roughly 120,000 clones, with approximately 15% found just once. Sequencing input: PBMCs. Receptors originate from a woman under 30 in good health and CMV-seronegative. CDR3s include the opening cysteine and the closing phenylalanine or tryptophan. A D gene is named only where the DNA matches it firmly. Rows may omit the clone size; those that give it use once, few, many or a size class.

>TRBJ1-1|TRBV29-1|NA|few
TGCAGCGGCAGGGACAACGACCACACTGAAGCTTTCTTT
CSGRDNDHTEAFF
>TRBJ2-7|TRBV7-9|NA|few
TGTGCCAGCAGCTTAGGCCAGTACGAGCAGTACTTC
CASSLGQYEQYF
>TRBJ1-2|TRBV2|NA|NA
TGTGCCAGCAGTGGACAGACCTATGGCTACACCTTC
CASSGQTYGYTF
>TRBJ1-3|TRBV5-4|NA|few
TGTGCCAGCAGCTCAACAGGGTCAGGAAACACCATATATTTT
CASSSTGSGNTIYF
>TRBJ1-4|TRBV28|TRBD1|few
TGTGCCAGCACCCCCCGTTTGGCAGGGGGAATTGGAGAAAAACTGTTTTTT
CASTPRLAGGIGEKLFF
>TRBJ2-5|TRBV7-9|NA|few
TGTGCCAGCAGCTTTGGACAGCAAGAGACCCAGTACTTC
CASSFGQQETQYF
>TRBJ2-4|TRBV2|TRBD1|few
TGTGCCAGCAGTGAAGGGACAGGGGCGGGGTTGGTCAAAAACATTCAGTACTTC
CASSEGTGAGLVKNIQYF
>TRBJ2-7|TRBV5-4|TRBD1|NA
TGTGCCAGCAGCTTGGGGGGACAGGGGAGCGAGCAGTACTTC
CASSLGGQGSEQYF
>TRBJ2-2|TRBV19|NA|NA
TGTGCCAGTTATACAGGGAACACCGGGGAGCTGTTTTTT
CASYTGNTGELFF
>TRBJ2-1|TRBV7-6|NA|NA
TGTGCCAGCAGCTTGTCGATAGCGGAACGTGGCGATGAGCAGTTCTTC
CASSLSIAERGDEQFF
>TRBJ2-7|TRBV5-1|TRBD1|few
TGCGCCAGCAGCTTGGGGGGACAGGGGGTCTACGAGCAGTACTTC
CASSLGGQGVYEQYF
>TRBJ2-5|TRBV6-6|TRBD2|NA
TGTGCCAGCAGTTACTCGGTAGCGGGCACGCAAGAGACCCAGTACTTC
CASSYSVAGTQETQYF
>TRBJ1-6|TRBV28|NA|NA
TGTGCCAGCACCCCCGCGCGGGCCCTCGGCCCACCCCTCCACTTT
CASTPARALGPPLHF
>TRBJ1-5|TRBV6-1|NA|NA
TGTGCCAGCAGTGGGGGGACTGGGAATAGCAATCAGCCCCAGCATTTT
CASSGGTGNSNQPQHF
>TRBJ2-7|TRBV5-5|TRBD2|NA
TGTGCCAGCAGCCCGGGACTAGCGGGACCCTACGAGCAGTACTTC
CASSPGLAGPYEQYF
>TRBJ1-2|TRBV29-1|TRBD1|NA
TGCAGCGTCGACAGGGGCTATGGCTACACCTTC
CSVDRGYGYTF
>TRBJ2-5|TRBV28|NA|NA
TGTGCCAGCAGTTTCGGACACTCGGAGACCCAGTACTTC
CASSFGHSETQYF
>TRBJ2-7|TRBV5-1|TRBD1|once
TGCGCCAGCAGCGATGGACAGGGCGGCCTTATTTACGAGCAGTACTTC
CASSDGQGGLIYEQYF
>TRBJ2-1|TRBV5-1|TRBD2|NA
TGCGCCAGCAGCCCTTGGACTAGCGGGGGGGCCGAGGATGAGCAGTTCTTC
CASSPWTSGGAEDEQFF
>TRBJ2-7|TRBV19|NA|few
TGTGCCAGTAGTGATCCGGGGGTGACCTACGAGCAGTACTTC
CASSDPGVTYEQYF
>TRBJ1-2|TRBV28|NA|few
TGTGCCAGCTCCAAACATAGGGGGAAGAGCTATGGCTACACCTTC
CASSKHRGKSYGYTF
>TRBJ2-1|TRBV9|TRBD1|few
TGTGCCAGCAGCTTATCCGGGACAGGGGTTTCTCATGAGCAGTTCTTC
CASSLSGTGVSHEQFF
>TRBJ2-3|TRBV9|TRBD2|few
TGTGCCAGCAGCGTAGGTCCAGACGGCGGGAGGGATACGCAGTATTTT
CASSVGPDGGRDTQYF
>TRBJ1-2|TRBV9|NA|NA
TGTGCCAGCAGCGGACGGAGTGGCTACACCTTC
CASSGRSGYTF
>TRBJ1-5|TRBV4-3|TRBD1|few
TGCGCCAGCAGCCAAGTTGCCGCCGGGACAGGGGATCAGCCCCAGCATTTT
CASSQVAAGTGDQPQHF
>TRBJ2-1|TRBV29-1|TRBD1|few
TGCAGCGTGCCCCCGGGACAGGGACTATACAATGAGCAGTTCTTC
CSVPPGQGLYNEQFF
>TRBJ2-1|TRBV9|TRBD1|NA
TGTGCCAGCAGCGCCACAGGGGCAGGGTACAATGAGCAGTTCTTC
CASSATGAGYNEQFF
>TRBJ1-4|TRBV4-1|NA|few
TGCGCCAGCAGCCAAGGTAGTCGGGGGGTGAATGAAAAACTGTTTTTT
CASSQGSRGVNEKLFF
>TRBJ2-7|TRBV4-2|TRBD2|few
TGTGCCAGCAGCCAAGATCTAGCGGGATCCTACGAGCAGTACTTC
CASSQDLAGSYEQYF
>TRBJ2-5|TRBV28|TRBD1|NA
TGTGCCAGCAGTAGAGGGGACAGATGGGTTGGAGAGACCCAGTACTTC
CASSRGDRWVGETQYF
>TRBJ2-5|TRBV4-1|NA|NA
TGCGCCAGCAGCCAAGATCATGGCAGCGCGTGGACCCAGTACTTC
CASSQDHGSAWTQYF
>TRBJ2-4|TRBV30|TRBD2|few
TGTGCCTGGAGCCGGGGGGGGAACATTCAGTACTTC
CAWSRGGNIQYF
>TRBJ2-2|TRBV5-1|TRBD2|NA
TGCGCCAGCAGCTCTAGCGGGAGAGTAGGGACCGGGGAGCTGTTTTTT
CASSSSGRVGTGELFF
>TRBJ2-5|TRBV5-1|NA|NA
TGCGCCAGCAGGAGGGTAGGGGAGACCCAGTACTTC
CASRRVGETQYF
>TRBJ2-3|TRBV25-1|NA|NA
TGTGCCTCCAGGGCAGATACGCAGTATTTT
CASRADTQYF
>TRBJ1-1|TRBV5-6|NA|NA
TGTGCCAGCAGCTTGGGGCCGAACACTGAAGCTTTCTTT
CASSLGPNTEAFF
>TRBJ2-1|TRBV9|TRBD2|NA
TGTGCCAGCAGCTCCGGGACTAGTCCCAATGAGCAGTTCTTC
CASSSGTSPNEQFF
>TRBJ2-7|TRBV4-1|TRBD2|NA
TGCGCCAGCAGCCAAGGGGGCCCAGCGGGGGGGCGCGAGCAGTACTTC
CASSQGGPAGGREQYF
>TRBJ2-6|TRBV5-1|TRBD1|few
TGCGCCAGCAGCTCCCACTTCCGGACAGGGGGCGTCGCCGGCTCTGGGGCCAACGTCCTGACTTTC
CASSSHFRTGGVAGSGANVLTF
>TRBJ2-1|TRBV30|NA|NA
TGTGCCTGGAGTGTACCCGGCTACAATGAGCAGTTCTTC
CAWSVPGYNEQFF
>TRBJ2-6|TRBV7-9|TRBD1|NA
TGTGCCAGCTTCCTCCAGGGGGCCATCTCTGGGGCCAACGTCCTGACTTTC
CASFLQGAISGANVLTF
>TRBJ1-1|TRBV2|TRBD1|few
TGTGCCAGCATTCACAGGGGGCGTCGGACTGAAGCTTTCTTT
CASIHRGRRTEAFF
>TRBJ2-1|TRBV5-1|TRBD1|NA
TGCGCCAGCAGCTTGAGGGACAGGGGATACAATGAGCAGTTCTTC
CASSLRDRGYNEQFF
>TRBJ2-2|TRBV6-5|TRBD1|few
TGTGCCAGCAGTTACTGGGGACAGTCGAACACCGGGGAGCTGTTTTTT
CASSYWGQSNTGELFF
>TRBJ2-1|TRBV6-5|TRBD2|few
TGTGCCAGCAGTTTGGGACTAGCGGGAGGGAATGAGCAGTTCTTC
CASSLGLAGGNEQFF
>TRBJ2-7|TRBV11-2|NA|few
TGTGCCAGCACCACAGGAACAGTCGAGCAGTACTTC
CASTTGTVEQYF
>TRBJ1-1|TRBV7-2|TRBD1|few
TGTGCCAGCAGCCCCCAGACAGGGCACACTGAAGCTTTCTTT
CASSPQTGHTEAFF
>TRBJ1-1|TRBV7-9|TRBD1|many
TGTGCCAGCAGCACTGGGACAGTGGCCGATGAAGCTTTCTTT
CASSTGTVADEAFF
>TRBJ2-1|TRBV7-7|TRBD2|few
TGTGCTAGCAGCCACGGGGCGGGAGGGCAGGATGAGCAGTTCTTC
CASSHGAGGQDEQFF
>TRBJ2-3|TRBV7-3|NA|NA
TGTGCCAGCAGCTTAAAGGCAGGGCCTCTCCCCCCATTT
CASSLKAGPLPPF
>TRBJ2-1|TRBV5-4|TRBD2|NA
TGTGCCAGCAGCTTGTTTGGCGGGGGAGGATCCTACAATGAGCAGTTCTTC
CASSLFGGGGSYNEQFF
>TRBJ1-2|TRBV27|TRBD1|NA
TGTGCCAGCAGTTTATCCCCGGCCCAGGGGGCGAGGTATGGCTACACCTTC
CASSLSPAQGARYGYTF
>TRBJ1-1|TRBV5-1|NA|few
TGCGCCAGCAGCTCGGGACTCCCGGGGAACACTGAAGCTTTCTTT
CASSSGLPGNTEAFF
>TRBJ1-1|TRBV5-1|NA|few
TGCGCCAGCAGCTTGGACAGGGTCACTGAAGCTTTCTTT
CASSLDRVTEAFF